Listed below are T cell receptor beta chains from one sample, sequenced in a study of T cells in Graves' hyperthyroidism and ophthalmopathy. One entry per CDR3 protein results from TCRdb running MiXCR on the multiplex PCR reads. The sample holds hundreds of thousands of distinct CDR3 sequences, about 15% seen once. What was sequenced was blood. The source of these receptors is a woman aged 40 to 50 with Graves' hyperthyroidism. Each CDR3 is given with its conserved first and last residue. The D gene is left open where the match is weak. Size tells how often a clone was seen (once, few, many) or the class of an expanded clone, and some rows leave it out.

v_call	d_call	j_call	clone_size	cdr3_nt	cdr3_aa
TRBV20-1	-	TRBJ1-4	-	TGCAGTGCTAGAGATGGGGTGCCTAATGAAAAACTGTTTTTT	CSARDGVPNEKLFF
TRBV6-1	-	TRBJ1-5	many	TGTGCCAGCAGTGCTACCCAGGGTGCGGGTAATCAGCCCCAGCATTTT	CASSATQGAGNQPQHF
TRBV28	TRBD2	TRBJ2-5	few	TGTGCCAGCAGTCCCCGACTAGCGGGAGCTGAGACCCAGTACTTC	CASSPRLAGAETQYF
TRBV28	-	TRBJ1-1	many	TGTGCCAGCAGAAGGACACGGAACACTGAAGCTTTCTTT	CASRRTRNTEAFF
TRBV2	-	TRBJ1-1	many	TGTGCCAGCATTCTCAGGGTATCAGCTTTCTTT	CASILRVSAFF
TRBV5-5	-	TRBJ2-6	-	TGTGCCAGCAGCCGCGACCGTTCTGGGGCCAACGTCCTGACTTTC	CASSRDRSGANVLTF
TRBV30	TRBD2	TRBJ2-5	few	TGTGCCTGGAACCGTGGCGGGGGTGAAGAGACCCAGTACTTC	CAWNRGGGEETQYF
TRBV6-5	-	TRBJ1-1	many	TGTGCCAGCAGTTACTCCGGCAGTTCTAACACTGAAGCTTTCTTT	CASSYSGSSNTEAFF
TRBV14	-	TRBJ2-6	-	TGTGCCAGCAGCCAATATAGCGGCCTTCGCTCTGGGGCCAACGTCCTGACTTTC	CASSQYSGLRSGANVLTF
TRBV29-1	-	TRBJ1-2	-	TGCAGCGTTGACTTAGGGGGGTACTATGGCTACACCTTC	CSVDLGGYYGYTF
TRBV6-1	-	TRBJ2-1	-	TGTGCCAGCAGAGGAGAAACGACAGACTCCCTCTCCTACAATGAGCAGTTCTTC	CASRGETTDSLSYNEQFF
TRBV30	TRBD1	TRBJ2-5	many	TGTGCCTGGGACAGGGGCGAAGAGACCCAGTACTTC	CAWDRGEETQYF
TRBV29-1	-	TRBJ2-7	-	TGCAGCGTCTCGTCGAGCTCCTACGAGCAGTACTTC	CSVSSSSYEQYF
TRBV6-2/TRBV6-3	-	TRBJ2-3	few	TGTGCCAGCAGTTACATGACAGATACGCAGTATTTT	CASSYMTDTQYF
TRBV19	-	TRBJ2-4	-	TGTGCCAGTTCCAAGGTAGCCAAAAACATTCAGTACTTC	CASSKVAKNIQYF
TRBV5-1	-	TRBJ2-2	many	TGCGCCAGCAGCTTGGCCGGGGCGATAGGAACCGGGGAGCTGTTTTTT	CASSLAGAIGTGELFF
TRBV3-1	TRBD1	TRBJ1-5	many	TGTGCCAGCAGCCAAGGACAGGGGGGCCGCAATCAGCCCCAGCATTTT	CASSQGQGGRNQPQHF
TRBV20-1	TRBD1	TRBJ2-2	once	TGCAGTGCTAGACCCTTCGGGACAGGGGCGAACACCGGGGAGCTGTTTTTT	CSARPFGTGANTGELFF
TRBV27	TRBD2	TRBJ2-2	many	TGTGCCAGCCGGACTAGCGGGAGTGTAGCCGGGGAGCTGTTTTTT	CASRTSGSVAGELFF
TRBV3-1	-	TRBJ1-5	many	TGTGCCAGCAGCCAAGATCTTACGGATAGCAATCAGCCCCAGCATTTT	CASSQDLTDSNQPQHF
TRBV27	-	TRBJ1-3	few	TGTGCCAGCAGTTCCCTAGACTCTGGAAACACCATATATTTT	CASSSLDSGNTIYF
TRBV6-6	-	TRBJ1-2	-	TGTGCCAGCAGTTACGACAGATGGGCTGGCTACACCTTC	CASSYDRWAGYTF
TRBV5-5	-	TRBJ2-1	-	TGTGCCAGCAGCTTGGATGTCACCTACTCCTACAATGAGCAGTTCTTC	CASSLDVTYSYNEQFF
TRBV7-9	TRBD2	TRBJ2-5	few	TGTGCCAGCAGCGCGGGGACTAGCGGAATCAGCCAAGAGACCCAGTACTTC	CASSAGTSGISQETQYF
TRBV11-2	TRBD1	TRBJ2-7	many	TGTGCCAGCACCCCTCTGGGACAGCCCTACGAGCAGTACTTC	CASTPLGQPYEQYF
TRBV19	-	TRBJ2-1	-	TGTGCCAGTAGTATCGCGGCTAACCTAGGGTACTACAATGAGCAGTTCTTC	CASSIAANLGYYNEQFF
TRBV19	TRBD2	TRBJ2-1	few	TGTGCCAGTAGTCCGAAACTAGCGGGATACAATGAGCAGTTCTTC	CASSPKLAGYNEQFF
TRBV5-6	-	TRBJ2-2	-	TGTGCCAGCAGCTCAGGACTATTCGGGGAGCTGTTTTTT	CASSSGLFGELFF
TRBV29-1	-	TRBJ1-1	many	TGCAGCGTTGAAGTTGGCAGGCCTACCGGGGATGAAGCTTTCTTT	CSVEVGRPTGDEAFF
TRBV4-1	-	TRBJ1-3	-	TGCGCCAGCAGCCAGGACGACCGTGGAAACACCATATATTTT	CASSQDDRGNTIYF
TRBV5-1	TRBD2	TRBJ2-1	few	TGCGCCAGCAGCTTAGCGGGAGGGCTAGGAAATGAGCAGTTCTTC	CASSLAGGLGNEQFF
TRBV5-1	-	TRBJ2-5	few	TGCGTCAGCAGCTTGGATGAGACCCAGTACTTC	CVSSLDETQYF
TRBV28	TRBD1	TRBJ1-2	many	TGTGCCAGCAGTTTGGGACAGTATGGCTACACCTTC	CASSLGQYGYTF
TRBV7-2	-	TRBJ2-5	many	TGTGCCAGCAGCTTAGCGTTTGAGACCCAGTACTTC	CASSLAFETQYF
TRBV5-1	-	TRBJ2-2	few	TGCGCCAGCTCGCCAGCGGCGGGCGGGGAGCTGTTTTTT	CASSPAAGGELFF
TRBV7-6	TRBD2	TRBJ2-7	many	TGTGCCAGCAGCCCTCGACTAGCGGACGAGCAGTACTTC	CASSPRLADEQYF
TRBV2	-	TRBJ2-5	-	TGTGCCAGCAAAGGGACTTCCCAAGAGACCCAGTACTTC	CASKGTSQETQYF
TRBV28	TRBD1	TRBJ1-1	many	TGTGCCAGCACTCCTATAGGGGGCTCGGGCACTGAAGCTTTCTTT	CASTPIGGSGTEAFF
TRBV5-5	-	TRBJ1-2	many	TGTGCCAGCAGCTTGGAGTCTTGGGTCTATGGCTACACCTTC	CASSLESWVYGYTF
TRBV7-2	TRBD1	TRBJ2-5	-	TGTGCCATCAGCCCCCGGGACAGGGAAGAGACCCAGTACTTC	CAISPRDREETQYF
TRBV15	TRBD2	TRBJ2-7	-	TGTGCCACCAGCAGAGATGGGGCTAGCGGGAGATACGAGCAGTACTTC	CATSRDGASGRYEQYF
TRBV10-1	TRBD2	TRBJ2-7	many	TGCGCCAGCAGTGATGGGACTAGCGAACAGTACTTC	CASSDGTSEQYF
TRBV11-3	-	TRBJ2-3	many	TGTGCCAGCAGCCCCTTTGAGAGACCGGATACGCAGTATTTT	CASSPFERPDTQYF
TRBV7-9	TRBD1	TRBJ2-2	few	TGTGCCAGCAGCCCCACTCCCGGGACAGGGGGAACCGGGGAGCTGTTTTTT	CASSPTPGTGGTGELFF
TRBV12-3/TRBV12-4	-	TRBJ2-3	many	TGTGCCAGCAGTTTCCACGCGCTCGGAGATACGCAGTATTTT	CASSFHALGDTQYF
TRBV30	TRBD1	TRBJ2-3	many	TGTGCCTGGAGTACAGGGACAGACGCAGATACGCAGTATTTT	CAWSTGTDADTQYF
TRBV5-6	TRBD2	TRBJ2-1	once	TGTGCCAGCAGCTTTGAAGCGGGAGGCCTCTTTCCCGATGACAATGAGCAGTTCTTC	CASSFEAGGLFPDDNEQFF
TRBV9	-	TRBJ2-2	-	TGTGCCAGCAGCCCTCGACAGGAATACACCGGGGAGCTGTTTTTT	CASSPRQEYTGELFF
TRBV27	TRBD2	TRBJ2-1	few	TGTGCCAGCAGTTTAAGGGCGGGAGCGAATCTCTACAATGAGCAGTTCTTC	CASSLRAGANLYNEQFF
TRBV3-1	TRBD1	TRBJ1-5	many	TGTGCCAGCAGCCTCGGACAGGGCCTTGATCAGCCCCAGCATTTT	CASSLGQGLDQPQHF
TRBV9	-	TRBJ1-1	few	TGTGCCAGCAGCAACGGACAGAGAAACACTGAAGCTTTCTTT	CASSNGQRNTEAFF
TRBV5-1	-	TRBJ2-7	few	TGCGCCAGCAGCTTGGGTGTTAGCGGAGAGTCCTACGAGCAGTACTTC	CASSLGVSGESYEQYF
TRBV28	-	TRBJ1-5	many	TGTGCCAGCAGTCAGGACAGCAGCAATCAGCCCCAGCATTTT	CASSQDSSNQPQHF
TRBV12-3/TRBV12-4	-	TRBJ2-1	many	TGTGCCAGCAGCCTCTCCTTTGGCGGAAACAATGAGCAGTTCTTC	CASSLSFGGNNEQFF